These 15 T cell receptor beta chains came from one sample sequenced in a study of human T cells and chemical hapten exposure. TCRdb re-called the RACE reads through MiXCR, storing one row per CDR3 protein. The data contain some 98,000 distinct CDR3 sequences, approximately 11% of them singletons. Time point described: pre-sensitization, week 0. Treatment indicated: therapeutic diphenylcyclopropenone sensitization with weekly scalp DPC. This specimen was whole blood, taken in connection with sensitization to the hapten diphenylcyclopropenone (DPC). The receptors were gathered from a woman aged 60-75 years with alopecia areata. Some clones in this sample may be carry-over from other donors' samples.

The V call is TRBV3-1, the J call TRBJ2-5; unclear D gene. This CDR3 is built from 12 residues. Germline CDR1 and CDR2: LGHDT and YNNKEL (reference sequence). V was shortened by 1 base and J by 4 bases, with 4 bases between the two germline ends. The CDR3 nucleotides are TGTGCCAGCAGCCAAGGGCCAGAGACCCAGTACTTC. Its protein is CASSQGPETQYF.

This clonotype has more than one count but fewer than ten. The chain couples TRBV14 to TRBJ2-7; D perhaps matches TRBD2 (5 bases). CDR1 SGHDN and CDR2 FVKESK come from the germline V gene. The CDR3 totals 14 residues. The V end was cut by 1 base, the J end by 2 bases, with 9 bases between. In DNA, the CDR3 is TGTGCCAGCAGCCAAGTCTCCGGGACCTACGAGCAGTACTTC. Amino acid sequence: CASSQVSGTYEQYF.

This clonotype was counted at least ten times. The V and J genes are TRBV2 and TRBJ1-5; TRBD1 is a possible D gene (5 bases). CDR1 and CDR2 (germline): SNHLY, FYNNEI. Trimming pared 8 bases from V and 1 base from J, leaving 9 bases between. CDR3 size: 13 residues. CDR3 amino acids: CASARDSNQPQHF. CDR3 DNA sequence: TGTGCCAGCGCCCGGGACAGCAATCAGCCCCAGCATTTT.

In its sample, this clonotype was seen a few times. The J gene is TRBJ2-7, the V gene TRBV12-3 or TRBV12-4, with D perhaps matching TRBD1 or TRBD2 (5 bases each). CDR3 length: 14 residues. With 6 bases removed from V and 4 bases from J, the gap between germline ends came to 16 bases. The CDR3 sequence is CASSLPGPSYEQYF. In DNA, the CDR3 is TGTGCCAGCAGCCTACCGGGACCCTCATACGAGCAGTACTTC.

J is TRBJ2-3 and V is TRBV9; 11 bases line up with TRBD2. This CDR3 is built from 15 residues. CDR1 SGDLS and CDR2 YYNGEE come from the germline V gene. The V gene end was trimmed by 2 bases and the J gene end by 3 bases; junction bases not matched to a gene: 2. This CDR3 reads CASSVASGGTDTQYF. The CDR3 coding sequence is TGTGCCAGCAGCGTGGCTAGCGGGGGGACAGATACGCAGTATTTT.

On this clonotype: Possible read error: a much larger clone is one base away. The gene calls are TRBV11-2 and TRBJ2-7; TRBD1 aligns across 9 bases. The CDR3 has 17 residues. From germline, CDR1 is SGHAT and CDR2 FQNNGV. CDR3 DNA: TGTGTCAGCAGCTTAGGGCCCGTGACAGGGGGGTTCTACGAGCAGTACTTC. This translates into CVSSLGPVTGGFYEQYF.

The sample holds many counts of this clonotype. The J gene is TRBJ2-3, the V gene TRBV12-3 or TRBV12-4; 8 bases map to TRBD2. CDR3 size: 18 residues. Trimming at V came to 4 bases and at J to 0 bases, leaving 12 bases not matched to a gene. The CDR3 loop reads CASSSGTSSSLSTDTQYF. The CDR3 DNA sequence: TGTGCCAGCAGTTCCGGGACTAGTTCCTCGCTAAGCACAGATACGCAGTATTTT.

This clonotype came up many times. The chain combines TRBV20-1 with TRBJ2-7, with 10 bases identical to TRBD1. Trimming removed 6 bases from V and 6 bases from J; junction bases left unmatched: 14. CDR3 length: 15 residues. CDR1 is DFQATT and CDR2 is SNEGSKA in the germline V gene (reference sequence). The CDR3 region is CSANNPGQGISEQYF. CDR3 coding DNA: TGCAGTGCAAATAACCCGGGACAGGGGATCAGCGAGCAGTACTTC.

V gene TRBV3-1 combines with J gene TRBJ2-3, with D perhaps TRBD2 (5 bases). CDR1 is LGHDT, CDR2 YNNKEL, per germline (reference sequence). The CDR3 loop spans 14 amino acids. V lost 2 bases and J lost 3, with 9 bases in between. The CDR3 DNA reads TGTGCCAGCAGCCAACCCGGGGTAACAGATACGCAGTATTTT. Amino acid sequence: CASSQPGVTDTQYF.

This clonotype was counted only a few times. The chain links TRBV7-2 to TRBJ1-1; no reliable D call. The CDR3 spans 14 residues. Trimming took 2 bases from V and 4 from J, leaving 11 bases between them. Germline loops: CDR1 SGHTA, CDR2 FQGNSA. CDR3 sequence (DNA): TGTGCCAGCAGCTTAAGTCCGACACGCACTGAAGCTTTCTTT. This encodes CASSLSPTRTEAFF.

The V call is TRBV19, the J call TRBJ1-4, with D uncertain. There are 17 residues in the CDR3. Germline assignment: CDR1 LNHDA and CDR2 SQIVND (reference sequence). Between the trimmed V and J ends, which lost 9 bases and 4 bases, there was a span of 24 bases. The CDR3 here is CASTVTPHPQDNEKLFF. The CDR3 DNA follows: TGTGCCAGCACGGTGACACCACATCCGCAAGATAATGAAAAACTGTTTTTT.

V is TRBV4-2 and J is TRBJ1-2; 7 bases agree with TRBD1. The CDR3 is 14 amino acids. Trimming removed 4 bases from V and 4 bases from J; junction bases left unmatched: 6. CDR1 is LGHNA, CDR2 YNFKEQ, per germline. CDR3 sequence: CASSREGQIYGYTF. Written as DNA, the CDR3 is TGTGCCAGCAGCCGAGAGGGACAGATCTATGGCTACACCTTC.

There are many counts of this clonotype. The chain joins TRBV12-3 or TRBV12-4 to TRBJ1-1; 7 positions match TRBD1. This CDR3 region has 14 residues. The V segment lost 5 bases and the J segment 10 bases; nucleotides outside the gene matches: 13. CDR3 protein: CASSKRLGQSPAFF. The CDR3 nucleotides read TGTGCCAGCAGTAAAAGGTTGGGACAGTCTCCAGCTTTCTTT.

The rearrangement uses TRBV18 and TRBJ2-5; 9 bases are a match to TRBD2. J was trimmed by 0 bases and V by 3 bases; bases with no gene match: 5. CDR3 length: 16 amino acids. CDR1 is KGHSH and CDR2 is LQKENI in the germline V gene. The CDR3 DNA is TGTGCCAGCTCACCGCAAGCGGGGGGTTACCAAGAGACCCAGTACTTC. Encoded protein: CASSPQAGGYQETQYF.

About this clonotype: Possible read error: a much larger clone is one base away. V usage is TRBV7-3 and J usage is TRBJ1-3; weak D call: TRBD1 (6 bases). CDR3 length equals 13 residues. Germline V gene data show CDR1 as SGHTA and CDR2 as FQGTGA. CDR3 DNA sequence: TGTCCCAGCAGCTCCGACAGGGGAAACACCATATATTTT. It yields the protein CPSSSDRGNTIYF.